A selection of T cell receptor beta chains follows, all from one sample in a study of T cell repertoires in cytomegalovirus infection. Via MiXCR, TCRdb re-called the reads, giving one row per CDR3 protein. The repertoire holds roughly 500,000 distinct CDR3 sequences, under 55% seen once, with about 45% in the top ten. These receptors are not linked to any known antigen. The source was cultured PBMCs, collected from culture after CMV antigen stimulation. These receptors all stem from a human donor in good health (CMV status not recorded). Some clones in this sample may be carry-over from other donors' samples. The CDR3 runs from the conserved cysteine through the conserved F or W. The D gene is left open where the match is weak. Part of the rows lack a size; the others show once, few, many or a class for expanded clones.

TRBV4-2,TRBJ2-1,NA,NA,CASSQAEGAPKYNEQFF,TGTGCCAGCAGCCAAGCGGAGGGGGCCCCCAAGTACAATGAGCAGTTCTTC
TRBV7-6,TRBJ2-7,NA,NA,CASSLGSGGFVDYEQYF,TGTGCCAGCAGCTTAGGATCTGGGGGGTTCGTGGACTACGAGCAGTACTTC
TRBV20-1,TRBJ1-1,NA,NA,CSAKRQAGEAFF,TGCAGTGCCAAAAGACAGGCGGGTGAAGCTTTCTTT
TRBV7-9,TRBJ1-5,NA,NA,CASTSTTRNQPQHF,TGTGCCAGCACCTCGACAACACGAAATCAGCCCCAGCATTTT
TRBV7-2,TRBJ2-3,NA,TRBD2,CASSPRLAGGRTDTQYF,TGTGCCAGCAGCCCCAGACTAGCGGGGGGGCGGACAGATACGCAGTATTTT
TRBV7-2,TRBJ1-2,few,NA,CASSPEADYGYTF,TGTGCCAGCAGCCCAGAAGCGGACTATGGCTACACCTTC
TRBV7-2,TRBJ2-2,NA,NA,CASSPTADRPRNTGELFF,TGTGCCAGCAGCCCCACCGCCGACAGACCTCGTAACACCGGGGAGCTGTTTTTT
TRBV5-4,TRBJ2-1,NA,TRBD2,CASSFASGYNEQFF,TGTGCCAGCAGCTTCGCTAGCGGATACAATGAGCAGTTCTTC
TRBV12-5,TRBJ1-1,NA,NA,CASGLAGFNTEAFF,TGTGCTAGTGGTTTAGCAGGATTCAACACTGAAGCTTTCTTT
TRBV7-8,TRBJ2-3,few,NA,CASTPLWGTLTDTQYF,TGTGCCAGCACCCCCCTTTGGGGGACCCTCACAGATACGCAGTATTTT
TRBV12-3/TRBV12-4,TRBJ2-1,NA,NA,CASGLGSEQFF,TGTGCCAGCGGGCTAGGGAGTGAGCAGTTCTTC
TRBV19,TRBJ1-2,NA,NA,CASSSGQPRNYGYTF,TGTGCCAGTAGTAGCGGACAGCCTAGGAACTATGGCTACACCTTC
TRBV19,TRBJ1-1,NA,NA,CASSISMNTEAFF,TGTGCCAGTAGTATCTCCATGAACACTGAAGCTTTCTTT
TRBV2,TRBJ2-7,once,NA,CASSEDSIPHEQYF,TGTGCCAGCAGTGAGGACTCGATTCCCCACGAGCAGTACTTC
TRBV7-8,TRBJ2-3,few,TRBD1,CASSPRVLTGGTDTQYF,TGTGCCAGCAGCCCCCGGGTTCTAACAGGGGGCACAGATACGCAGTATTTT
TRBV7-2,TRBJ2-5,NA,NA,CASSPRTSQETQYF,TGTGCCAGCAGCCCCCGGACTTCCCAAGAGACCCAGTACTTC
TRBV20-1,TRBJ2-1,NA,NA,CSARAGSGNEQFF,TGCAGTGCTAGAGCCGGTAGCGGCAATGAGCAGTTCTTC
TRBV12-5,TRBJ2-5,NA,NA,CASGLDAWGQPGVAQYF,TGTGCTAGTGGTTTGGACGCCTGGGGACAGCCGGGAGTGGCCCAGTACTTC
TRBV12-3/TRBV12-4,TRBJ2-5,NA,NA,CASAVGGGQETQYF,TGTGCCAGCGCCGTCGGGGGAGGCCAAGAGACCCAGTACTTC
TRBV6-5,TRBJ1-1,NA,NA,CAAQRGVRGGTEAFF,TGTGCCGCCCAGAGGGGTGTCCGGGGGGGCACTGAAGCTTTCTTT
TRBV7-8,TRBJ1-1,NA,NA,CASSLRRVEEAFF,TGTGCCAGCAGCTTACGTAGGGTAGAGGAAGCTTTCTTT
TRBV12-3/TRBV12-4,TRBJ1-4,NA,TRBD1,CASSPDRDEKLFF,TGTGCCAGCAGTCCAGACAGGGATGAAAAACTGTTTTTT
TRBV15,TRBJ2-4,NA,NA,CATSRVSGPRDIQYF,TGTGCCACCAGCAGAGTCTCCGGGCCAAGGGACATTCAGTACTTC
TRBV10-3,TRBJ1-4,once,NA,CAISEGGSPEKLFF,TGTGCCATCAGTGAGGGGGGCAGCCCTGAAAAACTGTTTTTT
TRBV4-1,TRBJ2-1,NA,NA,CASSQEGLNSYNEQFF,TGCGCCAGCAGCCAAGAAGGTCTAAACTCCTACAATGAGCAGTTCTTC
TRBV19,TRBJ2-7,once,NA,CASSIDLPYEQYF,TGTGCCAGTAGTATAGATCTTCCCTACGAGCAGTACTTC
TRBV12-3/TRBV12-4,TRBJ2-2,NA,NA,CASSAPGTGELFF,TGTGCCAGCTCAGCCCCGGGCACCGGGGAGCTGTTTTTT
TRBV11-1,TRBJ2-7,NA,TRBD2,CASSSWTSGGGEQYF,TGTGCCAGCAGCTCCTGGACTAGCGGGGGCGGCGAGCAGTACTTC
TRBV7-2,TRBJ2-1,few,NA,CASIGGSSLRHEQFF,TGTGCCAGCATCGGTGGATCGAGCCTTCGCCATGAGCAGTTCTTC
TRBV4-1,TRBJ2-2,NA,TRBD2,CASSQGLAGTSLRELFF,TGCGCCAGCAGCCAGGGCTTAGCCGGGACTAGTCTCCGGGAGCTGTTTTTT
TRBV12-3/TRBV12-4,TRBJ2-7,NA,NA,CASSLDSYSYEQYF,TGTGCCAGCAGCCTCGACAGTTACTCCTACGAGCAGTACTTC
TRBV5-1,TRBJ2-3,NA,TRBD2,CASSTERGYTDTQYF,TGCGCCAGCAGCACAGAGCGGGGGTACACAGATACGCAGTATTTT
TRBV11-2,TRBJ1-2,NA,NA,CASSLSAANYGYTF,TGTGCCAGCAGCTTATCTGCAGCCAACTATGGCTACACCTTC
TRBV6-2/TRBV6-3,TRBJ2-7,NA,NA,CASSPRQNGQYF,TGTGCCAGCAGTCCCCGACAGAACGGGCAGTACTTC
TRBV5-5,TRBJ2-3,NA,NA,CASSPLGLTGISTDTQYF,TGTGCCAGCAGCCCCCTAGGATTAACGGGGATTAGCACAGATACGCAGTATTTT
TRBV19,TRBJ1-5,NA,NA,CAGGDGDQPQHF,TGTGCCGGAGGGGACGGGGATCAGCCCCAGCATTTT
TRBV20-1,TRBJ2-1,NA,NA,CSAGGSPYNEQFF,TGCAGTGCTGGTGGCAGTCCCTACAATGAGCAGTTCTTC
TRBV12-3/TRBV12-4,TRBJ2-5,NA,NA,CASSTGRPETQYF,TGTGCCAGCAGTACAGGGAGGCCAGAGACCCAGTACTTC
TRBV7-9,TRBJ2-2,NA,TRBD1,CASSSLTGETGELFF,TGTGCCAGCAGCTCCCTGACAGGGGAAACCGGGGAGCTGTTTTTT
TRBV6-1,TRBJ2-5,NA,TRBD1,CARSTGGGSETQYF,TGTGCCAGATCGACAGGGGGAGGCTCGGAGACCCAGTACTTC
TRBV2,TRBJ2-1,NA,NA,CATPRALTNEQFF,TGTGCCACCCCACGGGCCCTGACTAATGAGCAGTTCTTC
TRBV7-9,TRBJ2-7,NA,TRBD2,CASSPRGESSYEQYF,TGTGCCAGCAGCCCGCGGGGGGAGAGCTCCTACGAGCAGTACTTC
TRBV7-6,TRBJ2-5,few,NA,CASSPFRRDGETQYF,TGTGCCAGCAGCCCTTTTCGGCGGGACGGAGAGACCCAGTACTTC
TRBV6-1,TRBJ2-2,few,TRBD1,CASSERAGGPNTGELFF,TGTGCCAGCAGTGAAAGGGCAGGGGGCCCAAACACCGGGGAGCTGTTTTTT
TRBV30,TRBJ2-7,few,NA,CAWRGGLPGGEQYF,TGTGCCTGGAGAGGGGGGCTCCCCGGGGGCGAGCAGTACTTC
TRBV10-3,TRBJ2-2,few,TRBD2,CATTGGSNTGELFF,TGTGCGACCACGGGAGGTTCGAACACCGGGGAGCTGTTTTTT
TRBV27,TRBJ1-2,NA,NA,CASSLSRANRGYTF,TGTGCCAGCAGTTTATCGAGGGCCAACCGCGGCTACACCTTC
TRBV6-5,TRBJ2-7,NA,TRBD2,CASTAGGESSYEQYF,TGTGCCAGCACTGCTGGGGGGGAAAGCTCCTACGAGCAGTACTTC
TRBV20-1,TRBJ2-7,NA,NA,CSARRPAADEQYF,TGCAGTGCTAGAAGGCCCGCGGCGGACGAGCAGTACTTC
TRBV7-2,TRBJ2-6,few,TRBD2,CASSLAPGGGANVLTF,TGTGCCAGCAGCCTAGCACCGGGAGGTGGGGCCAACGTCCTGACTTTC
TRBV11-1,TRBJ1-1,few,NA,CASSLGRGQEAFF,TGTGCCAGCAGCTTAGGCAGGGGCCAGGAAGCTTTCTTT
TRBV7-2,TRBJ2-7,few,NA,CASSLPAAGPSYEQYF,TGTGCCAGCAGCCTTCCAGCCGCGGGCCCCTCCTACGAGCAGTACTTC
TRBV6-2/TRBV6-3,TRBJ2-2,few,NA,CASSSDSTGELFF,TGTGCCAGCAGCTCGGACAGCACCGGGGAGCTGTTTTTT
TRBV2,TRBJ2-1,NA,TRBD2,CASIGLAGPVEQFF,TGTGCCAGCATCGGCCTAGCGGGACCGGTTGAGCAGTTCTTC
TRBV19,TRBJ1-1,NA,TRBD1,CASSTDRVKTEAFF,TGTGCCAGTAGTACAGACAGGGTAAAGACTGAAGCTTTCTTT
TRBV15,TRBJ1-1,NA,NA,CAIGLATEAFF,TGTGCCATAGGGTTGGCCACTGAAGCTTTCTTT
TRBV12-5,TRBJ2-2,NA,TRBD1,CASGSSRDRGLSTGELFF,TGTGCTAGTGGTTCCTCCCGGGACAGGGGGCTTAGCACCGGGGAGCTGTTTTTT
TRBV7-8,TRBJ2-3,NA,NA,CASSLDRPSTDTQYF,TGTGCCAGCAGCTTAGATAGGCCTTCCACAGATACGCAGTATTTT
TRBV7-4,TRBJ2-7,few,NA,CASSLKGFHYEQYF,TGTGCCAGCAGCTTAAAGGGATTCCATTACGAGCAGTACTTC
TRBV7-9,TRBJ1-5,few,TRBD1,CASSLEGGGRGQPQHF,TGTGCCAGCAGCTTGGAGGGAGGGGGCCGAGGTCAGCCCCAGCATTTT